This T cell receptor (beta chain) was observed in a study of blood T cell repertoires in COVID-19 (TCRdb year 2020). Notes on the research overall: The collaborator samples originated in the United States, Italy and Spain and spanned the acute and convalescent phases of COVID-19. The material from the prospective study consisted of cDNA or gDNA derived from T cells, B-cell-depleted T cells, or PBMCs. Subjects who had been exposed to COVID-19, were actively infected with it, or had recovered from it provided the deeply sampled blood TCRbeta repertoires that made up the dataset. A freely available public database, intended as a resource for researchers studying the immune response to SARS-CoV-2, is where the repertoires were released. The samples were drawn from two sources: the first 160 participants of the ongoing ImmuneRACE study, and 950 to 1,500 subjects contributed by 6 global collaborators. Sample metadata almost always included a de-identified subject ID, COVID-19 status, age in years and sex. HLA class I and class II types, where available, came from metadata supplied by the sample provider rather than from assay-based typing.

On this clone itself: It has no known antigen specificity. No much larger clone is present one base from it, and per-base qualities are unavailable.

Results the study describes overall, beyond this receptor: The quantity of clinical and demographic metadata differed by source and by participant and was supplied without curation.

Counted from cysteine to phenylalanine, this CDR3 has 14 amino acids. The CDR3 DNA has 42 bases and is translated from base 1. As encoded in the germline V gene (reference sequence), CDR1 is LNHDA while CDR2 is SQIVND. V loses 6 bases of germline sequence and J loses 1 base, and the interval between the two ends is 9 bases. The collaborating institutions used their own protocols to collect whole blood in K2EDTA tubes. For TCRbeta analysis, collaborator samples were shipped as frozen whole blood, as isolated PBMCs, or as DNA extracted from either sample type. TCRbeta CDR3 regions were amplified from genomic DNA using the immunoSEQ Assay, a bias-controlled multiplex PCR. Per the original workflow: Within the assay, amplification of reference gene primers was used to estimate how many nucleated cells each sample contained. Sequence reads were collapsed and filtered to measure the absolute abundance of every unique TCRbeta CDR3 rearrangement. For each sample, productive Simpson clonality was calculated as the square root of Simpson's diversity index over productive rearrangements. This is the immuneACCESS table as TCRdb keeps it, with only in-frame sequences that have V and J called. A part of the clones is gone; compared with another copy, unresolved V genes explain less than half, and the rest is unexplained. The V and J calls and clone size are taken from that table; D and trimming were inferred from the DNA. The sample table records about 69,000 clones; 90% of these occur just once. Together, the top ten hold about 4.9% of the sample.

The specimen was peripheral blood. The origin of this receptor is a man over 45 with acute or convalescent COVID-19. The sequence joins TRBV19 to TRBJ1-4; there is no confident call for the D gene. Here is the DNA: TGTGCCAGTAGGGGCGTCGTAACTAATGAAAAACTGTTTTTT. Translated, this is CASRGVVTNEKLFF.